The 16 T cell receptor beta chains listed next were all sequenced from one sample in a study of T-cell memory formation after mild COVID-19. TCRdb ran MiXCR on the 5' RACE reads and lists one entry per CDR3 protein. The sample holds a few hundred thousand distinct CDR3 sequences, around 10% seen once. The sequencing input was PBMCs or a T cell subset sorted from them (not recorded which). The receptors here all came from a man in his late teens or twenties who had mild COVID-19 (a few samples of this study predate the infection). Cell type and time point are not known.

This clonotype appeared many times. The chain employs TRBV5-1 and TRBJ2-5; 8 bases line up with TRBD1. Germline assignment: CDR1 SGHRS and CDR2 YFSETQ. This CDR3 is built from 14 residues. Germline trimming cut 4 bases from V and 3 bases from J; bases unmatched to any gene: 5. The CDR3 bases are TGCGCCAGCAGCAGGACGACAGGGGAAGAGACCCAGTACTTC. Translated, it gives CASSRTTGEETQYF.

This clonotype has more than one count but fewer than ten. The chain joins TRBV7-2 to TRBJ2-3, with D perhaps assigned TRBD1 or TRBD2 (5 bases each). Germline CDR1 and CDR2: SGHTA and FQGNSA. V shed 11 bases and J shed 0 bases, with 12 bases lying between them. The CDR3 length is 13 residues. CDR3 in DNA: TGTGCCTCAGCCGGGGCCAGCACAGATACGCAGTATTTT. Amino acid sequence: CASAGASTDTQYF.

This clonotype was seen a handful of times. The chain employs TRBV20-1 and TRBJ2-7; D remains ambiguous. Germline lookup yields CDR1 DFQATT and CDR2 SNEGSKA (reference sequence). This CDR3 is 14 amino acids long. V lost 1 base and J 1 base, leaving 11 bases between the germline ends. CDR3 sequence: CSARGFTGSYEQYF. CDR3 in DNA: TGCAGTGCTAGAGGTTTCACTGGATCCTACGAGCAGTACTTC.

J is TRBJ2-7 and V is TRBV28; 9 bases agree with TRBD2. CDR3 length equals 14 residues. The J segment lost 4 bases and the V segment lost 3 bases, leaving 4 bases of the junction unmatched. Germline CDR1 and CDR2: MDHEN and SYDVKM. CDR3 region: CASSFGGGGYEQYF. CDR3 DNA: TGTGCCAGCAGTTTTGGCGGGGGGGGGTACGAGCAGTACTTC.

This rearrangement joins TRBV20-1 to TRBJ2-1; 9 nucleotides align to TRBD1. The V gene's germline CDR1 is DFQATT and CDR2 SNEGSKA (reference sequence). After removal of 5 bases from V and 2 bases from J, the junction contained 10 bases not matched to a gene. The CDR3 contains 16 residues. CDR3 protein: CSAPTGGVIPYNEQFF. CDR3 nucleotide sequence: TGCAGTGCTCCGACAGGGGGGGTTATCCCCTACAATGAGCAGTTCTTC.

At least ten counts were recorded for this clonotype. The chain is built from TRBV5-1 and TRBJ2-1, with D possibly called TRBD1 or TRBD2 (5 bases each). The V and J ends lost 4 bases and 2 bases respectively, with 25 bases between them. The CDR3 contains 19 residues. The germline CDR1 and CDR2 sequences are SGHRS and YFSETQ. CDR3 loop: CASSPGTGQVGRTYNEQFF. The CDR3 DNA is TGCGCCAGCAGCCCGGGAACGGGGCAGGTTGGTAGGACCTACAATGAGCAGTTCTTC.

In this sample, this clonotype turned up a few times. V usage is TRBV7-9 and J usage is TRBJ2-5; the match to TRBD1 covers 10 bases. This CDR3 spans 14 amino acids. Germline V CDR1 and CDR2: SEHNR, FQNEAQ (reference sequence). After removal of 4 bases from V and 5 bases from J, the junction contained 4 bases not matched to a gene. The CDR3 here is CASSSTGGWETQYF. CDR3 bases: TGTGCCAGCAGCTCGACAGGGGGCTGGGAGACCCAGTACTTC.

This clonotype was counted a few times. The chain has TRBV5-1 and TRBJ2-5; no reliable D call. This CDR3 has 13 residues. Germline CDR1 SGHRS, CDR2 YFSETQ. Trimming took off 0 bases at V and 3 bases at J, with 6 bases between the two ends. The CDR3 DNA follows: TGCGCCAGCAGCTTGGGGCCGGAAGAGACCCAGTACTTC. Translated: CASSLGPEETQYF.

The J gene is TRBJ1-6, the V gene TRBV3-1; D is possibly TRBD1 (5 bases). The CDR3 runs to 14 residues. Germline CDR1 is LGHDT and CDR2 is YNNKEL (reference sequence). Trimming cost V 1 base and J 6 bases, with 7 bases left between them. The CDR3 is CASSQGDGNSPLHF. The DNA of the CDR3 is TGTGCCAGCAGCCAAGGGGACGGTAATTCACCCCTCCACTTT.

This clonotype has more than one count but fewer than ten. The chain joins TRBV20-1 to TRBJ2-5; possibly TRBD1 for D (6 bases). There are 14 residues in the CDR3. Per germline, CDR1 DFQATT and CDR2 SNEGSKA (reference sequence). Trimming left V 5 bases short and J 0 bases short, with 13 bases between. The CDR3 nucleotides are TGCAGTGCTGGACAGCCTCCCCACCAAGAGACCCAGTACTTC. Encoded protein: CSAGQPPHQETQYF.

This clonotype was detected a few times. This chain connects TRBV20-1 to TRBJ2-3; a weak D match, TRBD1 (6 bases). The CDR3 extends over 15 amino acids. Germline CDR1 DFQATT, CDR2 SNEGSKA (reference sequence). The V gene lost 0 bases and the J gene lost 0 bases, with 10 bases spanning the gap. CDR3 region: CSARDRRGSTDTQYF. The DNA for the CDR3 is TGCAGTGCTAGAGATAGAAGGGGGAGCACAGATACGCAGTATTTT.

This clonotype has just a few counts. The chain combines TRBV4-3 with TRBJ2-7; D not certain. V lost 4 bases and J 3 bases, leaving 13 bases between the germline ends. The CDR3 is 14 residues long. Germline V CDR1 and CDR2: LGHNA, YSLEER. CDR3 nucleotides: TGCGCCAGCAGCCGGGGTCATCAGATCTACGAGCAGTACTTC. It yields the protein CASSRGHQIYEQYF.

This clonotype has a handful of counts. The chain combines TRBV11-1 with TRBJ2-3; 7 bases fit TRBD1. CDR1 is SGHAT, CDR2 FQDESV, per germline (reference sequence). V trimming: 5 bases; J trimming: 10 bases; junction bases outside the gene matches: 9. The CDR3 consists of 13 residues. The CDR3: CASSPRQGLAQYF. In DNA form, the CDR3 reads TGTGCCAGCAGCCCACGACAGGGCCTGGCGCAGTATTTT.

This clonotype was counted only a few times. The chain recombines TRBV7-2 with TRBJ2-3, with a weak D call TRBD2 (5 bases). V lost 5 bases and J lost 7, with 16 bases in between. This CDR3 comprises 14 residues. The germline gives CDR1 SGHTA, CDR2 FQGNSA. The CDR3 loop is CASSPTRAGNTQYF. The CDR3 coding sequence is TGTGCCAGCAGCCCGACGAGGGCGGGCAATACGCAGTATTTT.

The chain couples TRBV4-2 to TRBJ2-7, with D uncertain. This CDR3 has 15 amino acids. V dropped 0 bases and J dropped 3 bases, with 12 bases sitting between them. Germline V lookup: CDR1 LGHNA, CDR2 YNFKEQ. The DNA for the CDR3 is TGTGCCAGCAGCCAAGACTCGACTTTAGGCTACGAGCAGTACTTC. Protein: CASSQDSTLGYEQYF.

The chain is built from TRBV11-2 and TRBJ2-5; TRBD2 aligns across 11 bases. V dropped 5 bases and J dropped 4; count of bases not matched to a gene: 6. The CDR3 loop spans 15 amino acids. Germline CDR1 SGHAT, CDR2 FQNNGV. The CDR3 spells CASSPGLAVGETQYF. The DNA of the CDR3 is TGTGCCAGCAGCCCGGGACTAGCGGTCGGAGAGACCCAGTACTTC.